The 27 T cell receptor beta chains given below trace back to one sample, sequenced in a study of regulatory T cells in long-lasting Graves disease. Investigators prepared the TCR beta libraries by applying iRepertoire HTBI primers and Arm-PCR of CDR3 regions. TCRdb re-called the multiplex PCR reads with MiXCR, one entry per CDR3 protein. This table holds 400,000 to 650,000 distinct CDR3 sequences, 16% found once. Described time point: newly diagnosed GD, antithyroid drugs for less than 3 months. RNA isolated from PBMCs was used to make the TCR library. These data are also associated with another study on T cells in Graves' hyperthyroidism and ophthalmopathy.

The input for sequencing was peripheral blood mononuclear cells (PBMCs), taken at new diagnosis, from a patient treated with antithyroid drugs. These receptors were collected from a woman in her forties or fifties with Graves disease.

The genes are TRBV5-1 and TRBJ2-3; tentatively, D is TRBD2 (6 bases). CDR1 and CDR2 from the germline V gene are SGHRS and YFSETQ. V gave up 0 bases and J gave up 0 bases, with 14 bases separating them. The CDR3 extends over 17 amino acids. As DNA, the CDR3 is TGCGCCAGCAGCTTGGCCCCAACGGGGACTAGCACAGATACGCAGTATTTT. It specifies CASSLAPTGTSTDTQYF.

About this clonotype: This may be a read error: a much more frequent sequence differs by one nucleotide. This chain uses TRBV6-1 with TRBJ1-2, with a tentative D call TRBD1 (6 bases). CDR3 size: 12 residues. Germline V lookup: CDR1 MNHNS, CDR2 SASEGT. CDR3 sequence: CASTGQYYGYAF. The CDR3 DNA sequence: TGTGCCAGCACCGGACAGTACTATGGCTACGCCTTC.

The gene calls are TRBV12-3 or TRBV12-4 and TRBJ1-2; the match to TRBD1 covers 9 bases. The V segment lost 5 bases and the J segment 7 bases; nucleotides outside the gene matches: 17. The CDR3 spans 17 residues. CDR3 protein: CASSSTGGADEGGGYTF. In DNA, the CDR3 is TGTGCCAGCAGTAGTACAGGGGGCGCCGATGAGGGGGGTGGCTACACCTTC.

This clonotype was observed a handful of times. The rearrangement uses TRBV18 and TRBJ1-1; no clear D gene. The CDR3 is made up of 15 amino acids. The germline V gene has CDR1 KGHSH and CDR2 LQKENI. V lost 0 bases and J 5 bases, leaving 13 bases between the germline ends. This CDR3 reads CASSPPSRTLTEAFF. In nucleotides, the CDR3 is TGTGCCAGCTCACCACCCAGTAGAACATTGACTGAAGCTTTCTTT.

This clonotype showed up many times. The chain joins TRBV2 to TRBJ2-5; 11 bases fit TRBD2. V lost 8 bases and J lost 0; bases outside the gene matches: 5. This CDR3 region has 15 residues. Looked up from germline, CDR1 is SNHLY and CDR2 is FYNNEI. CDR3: CASEPTSGDQETQYF. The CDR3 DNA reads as TGTGCCAGCGAACCGACTAGCGGGGACCAAGAGACCCAGTACTTC.

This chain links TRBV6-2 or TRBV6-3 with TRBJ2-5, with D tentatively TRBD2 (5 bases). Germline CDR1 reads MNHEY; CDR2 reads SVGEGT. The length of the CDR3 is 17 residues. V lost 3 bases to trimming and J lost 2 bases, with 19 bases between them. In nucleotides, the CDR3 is TGTGCCAGCAGTTATGGCAGGCTGCGATCGGGACAAGAGACCCAGTACTTC. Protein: CASSYGRLRSGQETQYF.

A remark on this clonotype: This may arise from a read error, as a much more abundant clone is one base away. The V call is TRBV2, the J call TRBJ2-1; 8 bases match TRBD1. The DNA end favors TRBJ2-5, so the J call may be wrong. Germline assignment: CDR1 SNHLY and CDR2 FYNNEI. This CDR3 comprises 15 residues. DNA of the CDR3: TGTGCCTGCTATCGAGACAGGGGTTTTGGAGAGACCCAGTACTTC. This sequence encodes CACYRDRGFGETQYF.

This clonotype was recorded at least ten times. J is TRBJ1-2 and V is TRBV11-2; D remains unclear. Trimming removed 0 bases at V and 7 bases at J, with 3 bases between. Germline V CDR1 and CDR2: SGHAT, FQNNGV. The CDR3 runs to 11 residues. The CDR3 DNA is TGTGCCAGCAGCTTAGATCGTGGCTACACCTTC. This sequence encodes CASSLDRGYTF.

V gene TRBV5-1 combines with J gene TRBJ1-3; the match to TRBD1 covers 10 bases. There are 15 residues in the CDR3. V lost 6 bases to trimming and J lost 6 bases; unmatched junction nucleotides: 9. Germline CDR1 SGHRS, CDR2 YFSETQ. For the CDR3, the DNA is TGCGCCAGCACCGAAGACAGGGGGCGAGTAAACACCATATATTTT. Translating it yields CASTEDRGRVNTIYF. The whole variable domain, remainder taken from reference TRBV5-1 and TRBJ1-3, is KAGVTQTPRYLIKTRGQQVTLSCSPISGHRSVSWYQQTPGQGLQFLFEYFSETQRNKGNFPGRFSGRQFSNSRSEMNVSTLELGDSALYLCASTEDRGRVNTIYFGEGSWLTVV.

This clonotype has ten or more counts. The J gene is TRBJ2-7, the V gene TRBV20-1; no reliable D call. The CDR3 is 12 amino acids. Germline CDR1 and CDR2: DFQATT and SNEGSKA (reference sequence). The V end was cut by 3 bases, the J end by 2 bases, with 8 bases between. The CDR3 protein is CSASDGTYEQYF. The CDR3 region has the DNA TGCAGTGCTAGTGACGGTACCTACGAGCAGTACTTC.

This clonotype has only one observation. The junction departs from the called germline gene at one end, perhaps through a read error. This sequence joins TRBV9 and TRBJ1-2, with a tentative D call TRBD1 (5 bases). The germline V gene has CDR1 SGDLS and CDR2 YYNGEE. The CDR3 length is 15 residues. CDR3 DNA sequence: TGTGTCAGCAGCGCGACAGATAAAGGGCTATATGGCTACACCTTC. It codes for CVSSATDKGLYGYTF.

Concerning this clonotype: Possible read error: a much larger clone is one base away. In DNA, the CDR3 is TGTGCCAGCAGCCTACAAGGACAGTCCCGCTATGGCTACACCTTC. Its translation is CASSLQGQSRYGYTF. This chain links TRBV7-9 with TRBJ1-2; D might be TRBD1 (6 bases). The CDR3 has 15 amino acids. Germline V CDR1 and CDR2: SEHNR, FQNEAQ (reference sequence). Trimming removed 5 bases at V and 4 bases at J, with 17 bases between. The full variable domain, with the rest looked up from reference TRBV7-9 and TRBJ1-2, is DTGVSQNPRHKITKRGQNVTFRCDPISEHNRLYWYRQTLGQGPEFLTYFQNEAQLEKSRLLSDRFSAERPKGSFSTLEIQRTEQGDSAMYLCASSLQGQSRYGYTFGSGTRLTVV.

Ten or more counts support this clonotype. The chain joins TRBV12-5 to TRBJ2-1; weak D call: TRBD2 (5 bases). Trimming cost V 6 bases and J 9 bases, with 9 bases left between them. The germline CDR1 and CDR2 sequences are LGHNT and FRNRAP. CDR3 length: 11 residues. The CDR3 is CASGSAGEQFF. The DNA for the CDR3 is TGTGCTAGTGGATCCGCGGGTGAGCAGTTCTTC.

The CDR3 bases are TGTGCCAGCAGCTTACAGGGGGCGCGTGAGCAGTTCTTC. Protein product: CASSLQGAREQFF. J is TRBJ2-1 and V is TRBV11-3, with 8 nucleotides matching TRBD1. CDR1 and CDR2 from the germline V gene are SGHNT and YENEEA. The CDR3 runs to 13 residues. J was trimmed by 9 bases and V by 2 bases; bases with no gene match: 3.

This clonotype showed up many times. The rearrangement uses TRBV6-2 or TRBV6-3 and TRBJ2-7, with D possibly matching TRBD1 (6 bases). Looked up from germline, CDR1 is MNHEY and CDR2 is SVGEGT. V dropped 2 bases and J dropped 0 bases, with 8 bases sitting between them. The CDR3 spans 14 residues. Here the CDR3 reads CASSYRGHSYEQYF. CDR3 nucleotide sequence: TGTGCCAGCAGTTACAGGGGACACTCCTACGAGCAGTACTTC.

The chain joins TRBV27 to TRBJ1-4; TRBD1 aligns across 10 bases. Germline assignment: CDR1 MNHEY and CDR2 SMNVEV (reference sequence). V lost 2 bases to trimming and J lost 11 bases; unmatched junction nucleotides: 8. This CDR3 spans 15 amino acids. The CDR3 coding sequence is TGTGCCAGCAGTTTACTCCGGGACAGGGGAGAGAAACTGTTTTTT. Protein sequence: CASSLLRDRGEKLFF.

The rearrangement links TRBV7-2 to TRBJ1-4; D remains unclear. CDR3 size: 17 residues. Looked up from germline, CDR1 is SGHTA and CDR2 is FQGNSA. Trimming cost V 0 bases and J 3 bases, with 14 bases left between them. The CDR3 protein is CTSSLALRQLPNEKLFF. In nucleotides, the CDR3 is TGTACCAGCAGCTTAGCTCTGCGGCAGCTCCCTAATGAAAAACTGTTTTTT.

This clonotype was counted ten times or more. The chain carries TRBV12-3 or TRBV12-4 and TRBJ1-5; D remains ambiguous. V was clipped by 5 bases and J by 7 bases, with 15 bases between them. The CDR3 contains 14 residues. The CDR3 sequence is CASSNYLGWQPQHF. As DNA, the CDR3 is TGTGCCAGCAGTAACTACCTGGGTTGGCAGCCCCAGCATTTT.

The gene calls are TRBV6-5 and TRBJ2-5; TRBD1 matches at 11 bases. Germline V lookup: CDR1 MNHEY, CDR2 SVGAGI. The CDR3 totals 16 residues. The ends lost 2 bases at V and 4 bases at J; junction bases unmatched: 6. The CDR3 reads CASSYNRDRGGETQYF. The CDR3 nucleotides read TGTGCCAGCAGTTACAACCGGGACAGGGGGGGAGAGACCCAGTACTTC.

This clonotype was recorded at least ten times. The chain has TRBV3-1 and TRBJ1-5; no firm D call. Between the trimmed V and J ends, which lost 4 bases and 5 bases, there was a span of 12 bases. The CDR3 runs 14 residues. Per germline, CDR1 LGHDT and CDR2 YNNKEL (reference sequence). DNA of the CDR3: TGTGCCAGCAGCCCTACTTTGAACCATCAGCCCCAGCATTTT. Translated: CASSPTLNHQPQHF.

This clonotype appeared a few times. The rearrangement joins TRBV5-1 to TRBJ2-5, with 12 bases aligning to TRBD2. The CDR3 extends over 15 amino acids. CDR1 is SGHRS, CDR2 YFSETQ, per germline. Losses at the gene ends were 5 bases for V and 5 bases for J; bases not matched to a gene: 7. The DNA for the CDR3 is TGCGCCAGCAGAGCTAGCGGGGGGGACGGGGAGACCCAGTACTTC. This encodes CASRASGGDGETQYF.

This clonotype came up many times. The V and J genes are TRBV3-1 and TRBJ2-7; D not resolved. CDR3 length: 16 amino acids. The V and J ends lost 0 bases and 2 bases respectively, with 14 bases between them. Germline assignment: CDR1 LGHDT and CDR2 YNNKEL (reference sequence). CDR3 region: CASSQDSAGHPYEQYF. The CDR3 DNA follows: TGTGCCAGCAGCCAAGATTCGGCCGGCCACCCCTACGAGCAGTACTTC.

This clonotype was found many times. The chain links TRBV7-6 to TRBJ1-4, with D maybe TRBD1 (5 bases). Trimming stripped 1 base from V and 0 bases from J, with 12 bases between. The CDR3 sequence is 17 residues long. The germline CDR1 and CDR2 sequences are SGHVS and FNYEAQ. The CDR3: CASSLEAGLATNEKLFF. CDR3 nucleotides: TGTGCCAGCAGCTTAGAGGCGGGACTCGCAACTAATGAAAAACTGTTTTTT.

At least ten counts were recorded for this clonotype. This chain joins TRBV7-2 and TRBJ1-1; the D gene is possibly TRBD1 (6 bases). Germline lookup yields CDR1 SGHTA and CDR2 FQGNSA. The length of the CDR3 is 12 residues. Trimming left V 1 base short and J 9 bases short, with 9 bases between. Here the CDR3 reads CASSLVGTQAFF. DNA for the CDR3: TGTGCCAGCAGCTTAGTCGGGACACAAGCTTTCTTT.

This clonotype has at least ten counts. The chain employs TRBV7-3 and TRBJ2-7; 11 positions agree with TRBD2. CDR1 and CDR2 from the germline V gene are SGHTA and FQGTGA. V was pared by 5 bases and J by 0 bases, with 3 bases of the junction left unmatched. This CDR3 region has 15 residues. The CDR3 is CASSQTSGASYEQYF. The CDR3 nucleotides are TGTGCCAGCAGCCAGACTAGCGGGGCCTCCTACGAGCAGTACTTC.

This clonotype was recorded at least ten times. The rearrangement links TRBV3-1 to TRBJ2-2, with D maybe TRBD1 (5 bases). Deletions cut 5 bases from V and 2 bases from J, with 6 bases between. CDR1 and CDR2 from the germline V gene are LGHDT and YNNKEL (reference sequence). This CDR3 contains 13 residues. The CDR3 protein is CASSGANTGELFF. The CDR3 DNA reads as TGTGCCAGCAGCGGGGCCAACACCGGGGAGCTGTTTTTT. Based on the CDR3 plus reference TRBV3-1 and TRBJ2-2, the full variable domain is DTAVSQTPKYLVTQMGNDKSIKCEQNLGHDTMYWYKQDSKKFLKIMFSYNNKELIINETVPNRFSPKSPDKAHLNLHINSLELGDSAVYFCASSGANTGELFFGEGSRLTVL.

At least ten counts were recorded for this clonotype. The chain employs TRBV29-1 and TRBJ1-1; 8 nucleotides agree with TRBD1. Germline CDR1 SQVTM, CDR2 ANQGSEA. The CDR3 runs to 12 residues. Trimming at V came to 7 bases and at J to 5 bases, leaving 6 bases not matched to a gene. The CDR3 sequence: CSAGQGWTEAFF. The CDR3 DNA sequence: TGCAGCGCTGGACAGGGATGGACTGAAGCTTTCTTT.